The text below deals with one TCR beta chain. Its antigen is not identified. Germline V gene lookup returns CDR1 LNHDA and CDR2 SQIVND (reference sequence). V gave up 3 bases and J gave up 6 bases, with 13 bases separating them. This CDR3 spans 14 amino acids. TRB rearrangements spanning V, D and J were amplified using mixed TRB-A/B primers. From the multiplex PCR reads, TCRdb called clonotypes with MiXCR, one entry per CDR3 protein. The sample holds about 6,600 distinct CDR3 sequences, about 30% seen once. Amplification of TCR beta used genomic DNA extracted from peripheral blood. This entry is derived from a study of T cell repertoires in aging, cancer and after chemotherapy. Notes on the study in general: The repertoire data cannot show anything about immunological memory following chemotherapy.

The receptor was isolated from a human donor with a blood cancer. The donor label of this sample is uncertain. Sequencing was performed on blood. This chain links TRBV19 with TRBJ2-3; the D gene is possibly TRBD2 (6 bases). The CDR3 DNA reads TGTGCCAGTAGTATTCCTGGGGGGTTGGATACGCAGTATTTT. The encoded protein is CASSIPGGLDTQYF.